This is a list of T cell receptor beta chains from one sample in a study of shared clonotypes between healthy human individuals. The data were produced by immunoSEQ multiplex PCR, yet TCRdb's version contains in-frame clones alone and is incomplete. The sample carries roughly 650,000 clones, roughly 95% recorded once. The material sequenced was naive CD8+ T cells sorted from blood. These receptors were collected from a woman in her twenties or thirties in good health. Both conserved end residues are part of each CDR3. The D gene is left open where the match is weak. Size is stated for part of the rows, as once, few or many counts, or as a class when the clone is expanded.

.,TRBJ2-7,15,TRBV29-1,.,CSVENQVSNSYEQYF,TGCAGCGTTGAAAATCAGGTATCAAATTCCTACGAGCAGTACTTC
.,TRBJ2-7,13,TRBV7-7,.,CASSIGQFYEQYF,TGTGCCAGCAGCATCGGACAGTTCTACGAGCAGTACTTC
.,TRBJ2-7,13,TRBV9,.,CASSVGARDEQYF,TGTGCCAGCAGCGTTGGGGCTCGCGACGAGCAGTACTTC
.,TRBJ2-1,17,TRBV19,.,CASRPLDSGSSYNEQFF,TGTGCCAGTAGACCGCTTGATAGCGGTAGCTCCTACAATGAGCAGTTCTTC
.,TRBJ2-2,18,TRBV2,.,CASSEGSRVNANTGELFF,TGTGCCAGCAGTGAAGGTTCGAGGGTCAACGCGAACACCGGGGAGCTGTTTTTT
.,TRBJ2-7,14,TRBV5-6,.,CATRPQYLSYEQYF,TGTGCCACCCGTCCCCAGTACCTCTCCTACGAGCAGTACTTC
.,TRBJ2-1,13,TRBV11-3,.,CASSLSEYNEQFF,TGTGCCAGCAGCTTATCCGAATACAATGAGCAGTTCTTC
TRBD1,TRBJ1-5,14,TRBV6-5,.,CASNPGGANQPQHF,TGTGCCAGCAACCCAGGGGGGGCAAATCAGCCCCAGCATTTT
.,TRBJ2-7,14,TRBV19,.,CASEGTGALAEQYF,TGTGCCAGTGAGGGAACAGGCGCTTTGGCGGAGCAGTACTTC
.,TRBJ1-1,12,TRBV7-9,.,CASSLFGAEAFF,TGTGCCAGCAGCTTGTTCGGGGCTGAAGCTTTCTTT
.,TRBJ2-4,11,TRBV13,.,CASSSHNIQYF,TGTGCCAGCAGCTCCCATAACATTCAGTACTTC
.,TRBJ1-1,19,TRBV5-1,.,CASSLPTGRGRRRNTEAFF,TGCGCCAGCAGCTTGCCCACCGGACGCGGGAGACGGCGTAACACTGAAGCTTTCTTT
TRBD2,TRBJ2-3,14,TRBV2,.,CARETSEYTDTQYF,TGTGCCAGGGAGACTAGCGAGTACACAGATACGCAGTATTTT
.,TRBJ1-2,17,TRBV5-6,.,CASSSDNPGPQNYGYTF,TGTGCCAGCAGCTCAGATAATCCGGGACCTCAAAACTATGGCTACACCTTC
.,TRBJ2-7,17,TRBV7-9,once,CASSLTRTRPRSYEQYF,TGTGCCAGCAGCTTAACAAGGACGAGACCACGCTCCTACGAGCAGTACTTC
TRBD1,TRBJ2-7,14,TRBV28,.,CASSLSGGGYEQYF,TGTGCCAGCAGTTTGTCAGGGGGTGGCTACGAGCAGTACTTC
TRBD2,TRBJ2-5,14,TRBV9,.,CASSDGLAGGVTYF,TGTGCCAGCAGCGACGGACTAGCGGGAGGGGTTACTTACTTC
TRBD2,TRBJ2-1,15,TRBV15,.,CATSVGTSGGDEQFF,TGTGCCACCAGCGTCGGGACTAGCGGGGGCGATGAGCAGTTCTTC
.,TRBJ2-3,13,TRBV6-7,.,CASNGSRTDTQYF,TGTGCCAGCAATGGATCTAGGACAGATACGCAGTATTTT
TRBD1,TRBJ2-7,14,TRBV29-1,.,CSVEDQGQGYEQYF,TGCAGCGTTGAAGATCAAGGACAGGGGTACGAGCAGTACTTC
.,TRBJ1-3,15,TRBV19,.,CASSFDSRSGNTIYF,TGTGCCAGTAGTTTCGACAGCCGCTCTGGAAACACCATATATTTT
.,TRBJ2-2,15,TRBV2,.,CASSERVLDTGELFF,TGTGCCAGCAGTGAAAGGGTCCTGGATACCGGGGAGCTGTTTTTT
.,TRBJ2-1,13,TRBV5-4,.,CASSSQSYNEQFF,TGTGCCAGCAGCTCGCAGTCCTACAATGAGCAGTTCTTC
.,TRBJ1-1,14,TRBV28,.,CASSFVAGNTEAFF,TGTGCCAGCAGTTTTGTGGCGGGGAACACTGAAGCTTTCTTT
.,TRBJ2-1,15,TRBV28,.,CASSPSTRPYNEQFF,TGTGCCAGCAGTCCTTCGACTAGGCCCTACAATGAGCAGTTCTTC
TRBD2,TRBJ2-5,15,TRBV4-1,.,CASSPTSGRAETQYF,TGCGCCAGCAGCCCGACTAGCGGGAGGGCGGAGACCCAGTACTTC
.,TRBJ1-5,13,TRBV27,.,CASSLGMGQPQHF,TGTGCCAGCAGTTTAGGAATGGGTCAGCCCCAGCATTTT
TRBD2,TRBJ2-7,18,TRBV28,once,CASSFMVSSGREEVEQYF,TGTGCCAGCAGTTTTATGGTCTCTAGCGGGAGGGAAGAAGTTGAGCAGTACTTC
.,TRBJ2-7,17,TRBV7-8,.,CASSLERGAGPDYEQYF,TGTGCCAGCAGCTTAGAGAGAGGGGCGGGCCCCGACTACGAGCAGTACTTC
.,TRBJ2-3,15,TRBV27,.,CASSNRDLRADTQYF,TGTGCCAGCAGTAACAGGGATTTACGCGCAGATACGCAGTATTTT
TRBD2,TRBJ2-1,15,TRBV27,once,CASSLGTSGEGEQFF,TGTGCCAGCAGTTTAGGGACTAGCGGGGAGGGGGAGCAGTTCTTC
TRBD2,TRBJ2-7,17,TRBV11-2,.,CASNPRGEREGPYEQYF,TGTGCCAGCAACCCCCGGGGGGAACGGGAGGGCCCTTACGAGCAGTACTTC
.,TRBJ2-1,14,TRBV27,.,CASTRVEGLDEQFF,TGTGCCAGCACCCGAGTGGAGGGGTTGGATGAGCAGTTCTTC
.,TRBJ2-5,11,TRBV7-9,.,CASSLNTAQYF,TGTGCCAGCAGCTTAAACACGGCCCAGTACTTC
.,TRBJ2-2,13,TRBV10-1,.,CATQGPNTGELFF,TGCGCCACCCAGGGACCGAACACCGGGGAGCTGTTTTTT
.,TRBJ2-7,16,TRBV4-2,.,CASSQYRDFNSYEQYF,TGTGCCAGCAGCCAATACCGGGACTTCAACTCCTACGAGCAGTACTTC
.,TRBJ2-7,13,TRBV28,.,CASSLIPSYEQYF,TGTGCCAGCAGTTTAATCCCTTCCTACGAGCAGTACTTC
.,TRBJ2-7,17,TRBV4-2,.,CASSQPLRGASSYEQYF,TGTGCCAGCAGCCAACCCCTTAGGGGGGCTAGCTCCTACGAGCAGTACTTC
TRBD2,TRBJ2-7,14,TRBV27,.,CASSPTSGTYEQYF,TGTGCCAGCAGCCCGACTAGCGGAACCTACGAGCAGTACTTC
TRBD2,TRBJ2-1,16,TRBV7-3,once,CASRPGLAGEVGEQFF,TGTGCCAGCAGGCCCGGACTAGCGGGAGAGGTTGGTGAGCAGTTCTTC
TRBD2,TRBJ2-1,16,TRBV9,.,CASSASGTSGNNEQFF,TGTGCCAGCAGCGCCTCCGGGACTAGCGGGAACAATGAGCAGTTCTTC
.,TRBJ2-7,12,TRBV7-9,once,CASSTTGYEQYF,TGTGCCAGCAGCACCACAGGGTACGAGCAGTACTTC
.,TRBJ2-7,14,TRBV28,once,CAITRAGSSYEQYF,TGTGCCATCACTAGGGCGGGGAGTAGCTACGAGCAGTACTTC
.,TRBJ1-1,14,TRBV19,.,CASGPLWGDTEAFF,TGTGCCAGTGGCCCCCTTTGGGGAGACACTGAAGCTTTCTTT
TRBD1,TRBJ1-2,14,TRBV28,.,CASSLTGEDYGYTF,TGTGCCAGCAGTTTAACAGGGGAAGACTATGGCTACACCTTC
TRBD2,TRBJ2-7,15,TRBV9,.,CASSGGLAGPLEQYF,TGTGCCAGCAGCGGGGGACTAGCGGGCCCGCTCGAGCAGTACTTC
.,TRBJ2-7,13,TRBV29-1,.,CSAFREGANEQYF,TGCAGCGCATTCCGGGAGGGGGCCAACGAGCAGTACTTC
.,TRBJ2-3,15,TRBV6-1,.,CASGRGGHLTDTQYF,TGTGCCAGCGGCAGGGGAGGACACCTCACAGATACGCAGTATTTT
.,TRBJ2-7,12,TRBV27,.,CASGLEEYEQYF,TGTGCCAGCGGGCTAGAAGAATACGAGCAGTACTTC
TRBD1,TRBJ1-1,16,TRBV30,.,CAWRVIRDSMNTEAFF,TGTGCCTGGAGGGTAATCCGGGACAGCATGAACACTGAAGCTTTCTTT
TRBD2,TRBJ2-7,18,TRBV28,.,CASSLPPKREVASYEQYF,TGTGCCAGCAGTTTGCCCCCTAAGCGGGAGGTGGCATCCTACGAGCAGTACTTC
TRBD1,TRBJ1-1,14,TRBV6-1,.,CASTIRQGNTEAFF,TGTGCCAGCACTATTAGACAGGGGAACACTGAAGCTTTCTTT
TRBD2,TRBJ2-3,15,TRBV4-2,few,CASSPSGVSTDTQYF,TGTGCCAGCAGCCCTAGCGGGGTTAGCACAGATACGCAGTATTTT
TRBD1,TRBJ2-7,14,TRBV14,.,CASSLVGTAYEQYF,TGTGCCAGCAGCCTCGTGGGGACAGCCTACGAGCAGTACTTC
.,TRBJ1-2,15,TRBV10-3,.,CAITPGITDSYGYTF,TGTGCCATCACACCAGGGATTACCGATTCTTATGGCTACACCTTC
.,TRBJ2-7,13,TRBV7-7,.,CASSFRGGYEQYF,TGTGCCAGCAGCTTTCGAGGCGGGTACGAGCAGTACTTC
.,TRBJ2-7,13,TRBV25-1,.,CASSPAWTYEQYF,TGTGCCAGCAGTCCCGCCTGGACGTACGAGCAGTACTTC